A selection of T cell receptor beta chains follows, all from one sample in a study of shared clonotypes between healthy human individuals. This table comes from immunoSEQ multiplex PCR, and its TCRdb copy is limited to in-frame clones, with some not included. Among some 1.5 million clones listed, approximately 98% were seen once. Sequencing was done on a sample of naive CD4+ T cells sorted from blood. The receptors stem from a man aged 25-40 years in good health. Both conserved end residues are part of each CDR3. Fields, in order: J gene, D gene, clone size, V gene, CDR3 DNA, CDR3 protein. D genes are given only for firm matches. Rows give clone size only sometimes, using once, few, many, or a class for an expanded clone.

TRBJ2-5	.	.	TRBV28	TGTGCCACCGGGCGTCTGGGGGAGACCCAGTACTTC	CATGRLGETQYF
TRBJ1-4	.	.	TRBV25-1	TGTGCCAGCTCCGGAAGGGCAACTAATGAAAAACTGTTTTTT	CASSGRATNEKLFF
TRBJ2-3	TRBD2	once	TRBV18	TGTGCCAGCTCACCATGGGCGGGAGAGACAGATACGCAGTATTTT	CASSPWAGETDTQYF
TRBJ2-2	.	.	TRBV27	TGTGCCAGCAGCCCGACTAGATTTATCGGGGAGCTGTTTTTT	CASSPTRFIGELFF
TRBJ2-3	.	.	TRBV5-1	TGCGCCAGCTCATACAGGGCCCAAGGCGATACGCAGTATTTT	CASSYRAQGDTQYF
TRBJ1-2	TRBD1	.	TRBV5-1	TGCGCCAGCAGCGAGGGACAGGCTCCCGGCTACACCTTC	CASSEGQAPGYTF
TRBJ2-1	TRBD2	.	TRBV19	TGTGCCACCTCGAGGACTAGCGGGAGATCCTACAATGAGCAGTTCTTC	CATSRTSGRSYNEQFF
TRBJ2-3	.	.	TRBV9	TGTGCCAGCAGCGTAGAGACCGCAGATACGCAGTATTTT	CASSVETADTQYF
TRBJ2-1	.	.	TRBV6-5	TGTGCCAGCAGTTATGAAACCAGGATGTTCTTC	CASSYETRMFF
TRBJ2-1	TRBD2	.	TRBV5-6	TGTGCCAGCAGCCTCGTTTTAGTAGCGGGAGGGTGGAATGAGCAGTTCTTC	CASSLVLVAGGWNEQFF
TRBJ2-2	.	.	TRBV5-1	TGCGCCAGCAGCTCTTCGACAGGGAACACCGGGGAGCTGTTTTTT	CASSSSTGNTGELFF
TRBJ1-5	.	.	TRBV5-1	TGCGCCAGCAGCTTGGAAGTAGGAAGCCAGCCCCAGCATTTT	CASSLEVGSQPQHF
TRBJ2-1	.	.	TRBV27	TGTGCCAGCAGTCCCCGCATTAACAATGAGCAGTTCTTC	CASSPRINNEQFF
TRBJ1-5	TRBD1	.	TRBV19	TGTGCCAGTAGTCAATACCAGGGGGAAGGTAGCAATCAGCCCCAGCATTTT	CASSQYQGEGSNQPQHF
TRBJ2-7	.	.	TRBV11-2	TGTGCCAGCAGCTTAGAAAAATTGGCCTACGAGCAGTACTTC	CASSLEKLAYEQYF
TRBJ2-1	TRBD2	.	TRBV19	TGTGCCAGTAGTATAGCCCGAGCGGGAGGGTACAATGAGCAGTTCTTC	CASSIARAGGYNEQFF
TRBJ1-4	.	.	TRBV4-1	TGCGCCAGCAGCCTAAGGAGACGGTTATCTAATGAAAAACTGTTTTTT	CASSLRRRLSNEKLFF
TRBJ2-7	.	.	TRBV27	TGTGCCAGCAGTCGAGGCGGCGAATACGAGCAGTACTTC	CASSRGGEYEQYF
TRBJ1-1	.	.	TRBV28	TGTGCCAGCAGTTTGTCAGGTATCACTGAAGCTTTCTTT	CASSLSGITEAFF
TRBJ1-1	.	.	TRBV5-1	TGCGCCAGCAGCTTGCCCCCACTCGGGGAGGGTGAAGCTTTCTTT	CASSLPPLGEGEAFF
TRBJ2-4	TRBD2	.	TRBV11-2	TGTGCCAGCAGTTTAGCGGGAGTACCAGTTCAGTACTTC	CASSLAGVPVQYF
TRBJ2-2	.	.	TRBV5-5	TGTGCCAGCAGCTTGACGGTTACTACCGGGGAGCTGTTTTTT	CASSLTVTTGELFF
TRBJ1-5	.	.	TRBV7-9	TGTGCCAGCAGCTTAGTAGGGGGCAATCAGCCCCAGCATTTT	CASSLVGGNQPQHF
TRBJ2-1	.	once	TRBV7-2	TGTGCCAGCAGCTTAGTGACCATGCGTGGTGAGCAGTTCTTC	CASSLVTMRGEQFF
TRBJ2-2	.	.	TRBV5-1	TGCGCCAGCACTAGAGACCCGGACATCGGGGAGCTGTTTTTT	CASTRDPDIGELFF
TRBJ1-2	.	.	TRBV5-1	TGCGCCAGCAGCTTGTCGCCGATTGGGTATGGCTACACCTTC	CASSLSPIGYGYTF
TRBJ2-5	.	.	TRBV2	TGTGCCAGCTTGTACGGGGAACCCCAGTGGACCCAGTACTTC	CASLYGEPQWTQYF
TRBJ2-3	.	few	TRBV10-1	TGCGCCAGCAGTGTGAGGGGGTTCACAGATACGCAGTATTTT	CASSVRGFTDTQYF
TRBJ1-5	.	.	TRBV7-2	TGTGCCAGCAGCTTAGCGCGAGATCAGCCCCAGCATTTT	CASSLARDQPQHF
TRBJ2-7	TRBD1	.	TRBV2	TGTGCCAGCAGTGAAGCGACAGGGACCTACTACGAGCAGTACTTC	CASSEATGTYYEQYF
TRBJ2-5	TRBD1	.	TRBV5-1	TGCGCCAGCAGCCCGAAGGGACAGGGGCCGGGGGAGACCCAGTACTTC	CASSPKGQGPGETQYF
TRBJ2-1	TRBD2	.	TRBV11-2	TGTGCCAGCAGCTCTGGGACTAGCGGGAGGGCCTACAATGAGCAGTTCTTC	CASSSGTSGRAYNEQFF
TRBJ1-3	.	.	TRBV27	TGTGCCAGCAGTTTGGGGGGTTCTTCTGGAAACACCATATATTTT	CASSLGGSSGNTIYF
TRBJ2-7	.	.	TRBV4-1	TGCGCCAGCAGCCAAGGGGCAGGTGGGAACGAGCAGTACTTC	CASSQGAGGNEQYF
TRBJ2-1	TRBD1	once	TRBV19	TGTGCCAGTAGGGACAGGGGCCTTTCGGATGAGCAGTTCTTC	CASRDRGLSDEQFF
TRBJ2-5	.	.	TRBV5-1	TGCGCCAGCACCCCAACGATACCGAAGGGGGTCCAGTACTTC	CASTPTIPKGVQYF
TRBJ1-4	TRBD1	.	TRBV14	TGTGCCAGCAGCCAACAGGGGGCTAATGAAAAACTGTTTTTT	CASSQQGANEKLFF
TRBJ1-4	TRBD1	.	TRBV30	TGTGCCTGGTCCACCGGGGGACAGGTGTCGACTAATGAAAAACTGTTTTTT	CAWSTGGQVSTNEKLFF